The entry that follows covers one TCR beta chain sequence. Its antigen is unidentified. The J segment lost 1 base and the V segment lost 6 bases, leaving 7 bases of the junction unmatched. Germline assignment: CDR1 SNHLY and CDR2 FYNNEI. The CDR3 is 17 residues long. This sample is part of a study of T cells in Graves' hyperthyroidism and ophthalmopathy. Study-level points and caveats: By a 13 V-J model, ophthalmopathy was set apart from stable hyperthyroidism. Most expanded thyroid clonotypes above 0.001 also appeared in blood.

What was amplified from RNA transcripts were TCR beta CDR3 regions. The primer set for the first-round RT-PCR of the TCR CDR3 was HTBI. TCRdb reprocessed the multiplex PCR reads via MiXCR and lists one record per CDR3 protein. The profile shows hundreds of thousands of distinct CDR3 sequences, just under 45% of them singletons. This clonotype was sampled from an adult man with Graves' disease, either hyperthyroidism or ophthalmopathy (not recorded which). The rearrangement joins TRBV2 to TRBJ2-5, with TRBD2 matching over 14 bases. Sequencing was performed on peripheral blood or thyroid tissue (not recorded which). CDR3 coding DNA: TGTGCCAGCAGCCACCACGGGACTAGCGGGAGCCAAGAGACCCAGTACTTC. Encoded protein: CASSHHGTSGSQETQYF.